This T cell receptor (beta chain) was sequenced during a study of PD-L1 blockade in urothelial cancer (dated by TCRdb to 2016 to 2017). Regarding the study in general: Therapy was started at some point between 2014 and 2016 for all patients, and atezolizumab 1,200 mg was administered intravenously every 3 weeks. About nine tenths of the roughly 29 patients were identified as males with urothelial cancer of bladder origin, and a prior smoking history was reported by 18 of 29 patients. An ECOG performance status of 0 or 1 was recorded for the patients, and 0 to 3 prior chemotherapy regimens had been received by the patients. Blood samples were analyzed at two time points: 3 weeks after treatment start (second dose) and 6 weeks after treatment start. A median of about 150,000 T cells and just over 80,000 unique TCRs was obtained from blood samples, and a median clonality of approximately 0.08 was observed. An exploratory multi-omic analysis was conducted of the somatic, immune and clinical correlates of response to PD-L1 blockade with atezolizumab in urothelial cancer. TCR sequencing covered pretreatment tumor samples and matched, serially collected peripheral blood taken before and after atezolizumab treatment. Progression-free survival longer than 6 months counted as durable clinical benefit, and TCR features were additionally tested against both progression-free and overall survival. In the same patients, whole exome sequencing and RNA sequencing of pretreatment tumors were performed in addition to TCR sequencing. Eight to ten patients achieved durable clinical benefit and approximately 19 did not. Pretreatment blood TCR-seq was available for about 27 patients, at least one posttreatment blood collection was obtained for 25 or so patients, and tumor TCR-seq was available for 25 or so patients.

What the study reported, not specific to this receptor: Patients with durable benefit showed greater expansion of tumor-associated TCR clones in peripheral blood 3 weeks after starting treatment (n of about 22, p = 0.022). Because of the small sample size (n ≈ 30) and the many exploratory analyses performed, the results are intended to be regarded as hypothesis-generating. Improved progression-free and overall survival was associated with having pretreatment peripheral blood TCR clonality below the median.

Remarks on this clone: No cognate antigen has been identified for it. Base qualities were left out, and no much larger clone turns up one base away.

Trimming takes 9 bases from V and 0 bases from J, and the germline ends sit 9 bases apart. CDR1 and CDR2, per the germline V gene (reference sequence), are MNHNY and SVGAGI. The CDR3 numbers 14 residues from cysteine through phenylalanine. Of all the DNA, just the CDR3 is kept, 42 bases in frame from base 1. In light of the paper, this sample's time point label describes: pretreatment peripheral blood. A total of roughly 31 patients with locally advanced or metastatic urothelial carcinoma, treated at Memorial Sloan Kettering on a trial protocol, made up the cohort. Peripheral blood mononuclear cells were collected pretreatment and during treatment, with between 1 and 8 total time points per patient. The Qiagen DNeasy Blood extraction kit was used to purify genomic DNA from total PBMCs and tumor samples. Collected pretreatment and during treatment, PBMCs were isolated and stored as previously described.

Each PCR received spiked-in synthetic TCR analog templates so that absolute template abundance could be estimated from read counts. The immunoSEQ assay used bias-controlled V and J gene primers to amplify TCRbeta CDR3 regions from genomic DNA. Sequencing of rearranged TCRbeta segments was done at approximately 20X coverage. In the source study's methods: Sequencing errors were corrected by clustering and CDR3s were annotated against IMGT to assign V, D and J genes. Only productive TCRbeta rearrangements were used in downstream analyses, excluding out-of-frame or stop-codon sequences. Clonality was computed as one minus Shannon entropy normalized by the log of the number of unique productive sequences. Fisher's exact test with Benjamini-Hochberg correction, at a threshold of adjusted p below 0.01, was used to find clones that differed between time points or between blood and tumor. Drawn from immuneACCESS, this table holds only the in-frame rearrangements with V and J called that TCRdb kept. Clones are partly lost; checked studies trace under half to an unresolved V gene and leave the rest unexplained. The D gene and trimming were derived from the DNA, and the V and J assignments and clone size from that table. The sample table contains some 80,000 clones; only one count was recorded for approximately 80% of them. The leading ten clones occupy about 7.4% of the sample.

The receptor's source is a man aged 35-49 years with urothelial cancer. The chain joins TRBV6-6 to TRBJ2-6; too little of a D gene remains to name it. Material: PBMCs, obtained around atezolizumab (anti-PD-L1) treatment. The sequence in DNA is TGTGCCAGTTTTCAATTCTCTGGGGCCAACGTCCTGACTTTC. It specifies CASFQFSGANVLTF.